One sample yielded the 21 T cell receptor beta chains listed below, sequenced in a study of T-cell reconstitution after alpha-beta-depleted transplantation in children. The TCRbeta library was prepared with unique molecular identifiers. One entry per CDR3 protein, called by TCRdb with MiXCR from the PCR reads. This table holds 260,000 or so distinct CDR3 sequences, 12% found once. Material: PBMCs from the stem cell graft donor, obtained from the stem cell graft. These TCRs come from a human donor who donated a stem cell graft to a child with acute lymphoblastic leukemia.

This clonotype has at least ten counts. The rearrangement uses TRBV10-3 and TRBJ2-6; D might be TRBD1 (6 bases). This CDR3 contains 16 residues. Germline V gene sequence: CDR1 ENHRY, CDR2 SYGVKD. V lost 0 bases, J lost 4 bases, and 10 bases lay in between. Written as DNA, the CDR3 is TGTGCCATCAGTGAGTCAATAGGACAGGGGGCCAACGTCCTGACTTTC. It translates to CAISESIGQGANVLTF.

The V call is TRBV5-5, the J call TRBJ2-7; D uncertain. The germline V and J ends were trimmed by 5 bases and 3 bases, with 21 bases remaining between them. Looked up from germline, CDR1 is SGHKS and CDR2 is YYEKEE (reference sequence). The CDR3 contains 16 residues. For the CDR3, the DNA is TGTGCCAGCAGTTCGCGCCGCCCCGATCCCCTCTACGAGCAGTACTTC. Encoded protein: CASSSRRPDPLYEQYF.

As concerns this clonotype: A much bigger clone sits one base away, suggesting this may be a read error. The chain is built from TRBV20-1 and TRBJ2-7; tentative D call: TRBD1 (6 bases). Germline CDR1 DFQATT, CDR2 SNEGSKA (reference sequence). This CDR3 spans 13 amino acids. CDR3 DNA sequence: TGCAGTGCTAGTAGGGGGACCACCTACCAGCAGTACTTC. This sequence encodes CSASRGTTYQQYF.

This clonotype was detected only a few times. The rearrangement joins TRBV20-1 to TRBJ2-5, with D possibly matching TRBD2 (5 bases). The CDR3 is 15 residues long. Looked up from germline, CDR1 is DFQATT and CDR2 is SNEGSKA (reference sequence). V lost 2 bases and J lost 7, with 20 bases in between. The CDR3 DNA reads as TGCAGTGCTAGACGAGTTGAGAGGGTGCCGGGGACCCAGTACTTC. It encodes CSARRVERVPGTQYF.

This clonotype was detected ten times or more. In DNA form, the CDR3 reads TGCAGTGCTAGAGTCGCAATTTACAATGAGCAGTTCTTC. This sequence encodes CSARVAIYNEQFF. The V and J genes are TRBV20-1 and TRBJ2-1; D is unresolved. V dropped 1 base and J dropped 4 bases, with 8 bases sitting between them. The germline V gene has CDR1 DFQATT and CDR2 SNEGSKA (reference sequence). This CDR3 has 13 residues.

This clonotype showed up many times. The chain joins TRBV12-3 or TRBV12-4 to TRBJ1-6, with unresolved D. This CDR3 has 15 residues. V dropped 3 bases and J dropped 3 bases, with 9 bases sitting between them. The CDR3: CASSFNGGYNSPLHF. The CDR3 DNA follows: TGTGCCAGCAGTTTCAACGGAGGCTATAATTCACCCCTCCACTTT.

This clonotype was seen at least ten times. The V and J genes are TRBV10-3 and TRBJ2-6; D is ambiguous. CDR1 ENHRY and CDR2 SYGVKD come from the germline V gene. Deletions cut 0 bases from V and 1 base from J, with 7 bases between. The CDR3 spans 16 residues. As DNA, the CDR3 is TGTGCCATCAGTGAGTCTGTCCCTTCTGGGGCCAACGTCCTGACTTTC. It yields the protein CAISESVPSGANVLTF.

There are many counts of this clonotype. This sequence joins TRBV3-1 and TRBJ1-2, with TRBD1 matching over 7 bases. The CDR3 contains 13 residues. V shed 3 bases, J shed 4 bases, and the junction held 2 bases outside the gene matches. Germline V gene data show CDR1 as LGHDT and CDR2 as YNNKEL (reference sequence). The CDR3 loop reads CASSQGQLYGYTF. CDR3 nucleotide sequence: TGTGCCAGCAGCCAGGGACAGCTCTATGGCTACACCTTC.

In this sample, this clonotype turned up many times. The chain links TRBV4-3 to TRBJ2-7, with D tentatively TRBD1 or TRBD2 (5 bases each). Germline assignment: CDR1 LGHNA and CDR2 YSLEER. V shed 1 base and J shed 2 bases, with 18 bases lying between them. The CDR3 sequence is 17 residues long. The CDR3 sequence: CASSQGARGQGPYEQYF. CDR3 in DNA: TGCGCCAGCAGCCAAGGGGCTCGCGGTCAGGGACCCTACGAGCAGTACTTC.

The rearrangement joins TRBV6-1 to TRBJ2-3; 7 bases agree with TRBD2. The V segment lost 8 bases and the J segment 3 bases; nucleotides outside the gene matches: 8. Looked up from germline, CDR1 is MNHNS and CDR2 is SASEGT. This CDR3 region has 14 residues. For the CDR3, the DNA is TGTGCCAGCCGGGGTAGCGGGTGGACAGATACGCAGTATTTT. Amino acid sequence: CASRGSGWTDTQYF.

This clonotype was seen more than once but under ten times. The V call is TRBV5-1, the J call TRBJ2-7, with 7 bases fitting TRBD2. Unmatched junction bases numbered 17, after V lost 7 bases and J lost 7 bases. CDR1 and CDR2 (germline): SGHRS, YFSETQ. This CDR3 comprises 15 residues. The CDR3 DNA sequence: TGCGCCAGCCGGGGGGTCGGAACGGCGACTAGGGAGCAGTACTTC. It codes for CASRGVGTATREQYF.

This clonotype was counted ten times or more. The V call is TRBV10-3, the J call TRBJ2-3, with 8 bases lining up with TRBD2. From germline, CDR1 is ENHRY and CDR2 SYGVKD. V was clipped by 6 bases and J by 0 bases; unmatched bases: 5. This CDR3 comprises 15 residues. The CDR3 protein is CAIRTSDPSTDTQYF. The CDR3 DNA is TGTGCCATCAGGACTAGCGACCCTAGCACAGATACGCAGTATTTT.

Ten or more counts support this clonotype. The rearrangement uses TRBV25-1 and TRBJ2-7, with 11 bases aligning to TRBD2. Germline loops: CDR1 MGHDK, CDR2 SYGVNS. The CDR3 contains 16 residues. Unmatched junction bases numbered 3, after V lost 2 bases and J lost 0 bases. CDR3 sequence reads: CASSELAGGPSYEQYF. In DNA, the CDR3 is TGTGCCAGCAGTGAACTAGCGGGAGGCCCCTCCTACGAGCAGTACTTC.

Regarding this clonotype: A single base separates this from a much larger clone, so it may be a read error. This chain connects TRBV4-2 to TRBJ2-1; 14 nucleotides line up with TRBD2. CDR1 is LGHNA and CDR2 is YNFKEQ in the germline V gene. The CDR3 consists of 18 residues. The CDR3 protein is CASSQGLAGGLSYTEQFF. As DNA, the CDR3 is TGTGCCAGCAGCCAAGGACTAGCGGGAGGGTTGTCCTACACTGAGCAGTTCTTC.

The chain has TRBV6-2 or TRBV6-3 and TRBJ2-3; D is undetermined. The CDR3 extends over 14 amino acids. CDR1 is MNHEY and CDR2 is SVGEGT in the germline V gene. Trimming cost V 6 bases and J 2 bases, with 12 bases left between them. CDR3 loop: CASSLDIYTDTQYF. The CDR3 DNA follows: TGTGCCAGCAGCCTCGACATCTACACAGATACGCAGTATTTT.

In the case of this clonotype: Given a much more abundant clone one base away, this may be a read error. The rearrangement uses TRBV2 and TRBJ2-1; 10 bases match TRBD2. CDR1 is SNHLY and CDR2 is FYNNEI in the germline V gene. The CDR3 extends over 15 amino acids. J was trimmed by 1 base and V by 6 bases; bases with no gene match: 3. This chain's CDR3 is CASRPGLASYNEQFF. In DNA, the CDR3 is TGTGCCAGCAGGCCGGGACTAGCGTCCTACAATGAGCAGTTCTTC.

The chain uses TRBV9 and TRBJ2-4, with D uncertain. Trimming shortened V by 0 bases and J by 8 bases, and 9 bases separated the two germline ends. The CDR3 spans 13 residues. Germline CDR1 is SGDLS and CDR2 is YYNGEE. The CDR3 nucleotides are TGTGCCAGCAGCGTAGGGTACAGCGACATTCAGTACTTC. Encoded protein: CASSVGYSDIQYF.

This clonotype was observed many times. The chain carries TRBV6-5 and TRBJ2-4, with a weak D call TRBD1 (5 bases). This CDR3 contains 19 residues. V gave up 0 bases and J gave up 0 bases, with 18 bases separating them. CDR1 and CDR2 from the germline V gene are MNHEY and SVGAGI. In nucleotides, the CDR3 is TGTGCCAGCAGTTACTCGTTTAGTAGGGGATCCCTAGCCAAAAACATTCAGTACTTC. Its protein product is CASSYSFSRGSLAKNIQYF.

This clonotype was recorded many times. The gene calls are TRBV12-3 or TRBV12-4 and TRBJ2-2; D gene uncertain. With 6 bases removed from V and 0 bases from J, the gap between germline ends came to 14 bases. The CDR3 has 16 residues. The DNA for the CDR3 is TGTGCCAGCAGCCCCCTGATCCGCGCGAACACCGGGGAGCTGTTTTTT. Encoded protein: CASSPLIRANTGELFF.

This clonotype appeared a few times. The chain links TRBV20-1 to TRBJ2-1; 9 nucleotides agree with TRBD2. CDR1 is DFQATT and CDR2 is SNEGSKA in the germline V gene (reference sequence). J was trimmed by 0 bases and V by 2 bases; bases with no gene match: 5. This CDR3 has 16 residues. CDR3 in DNA: TGCAGTGCTAGAAAAGCGGGAGGTTACTCCTACAATGAGCAGTTCTTC. Amino acid sequence: CSARKAGGYSYNEQFF.

This clonotype was counted ten times or more. The chain employs TRBV27 and TRBJ2-1; the D is unclear. The germline V gene encodes CDR1 MNHEY and CDR2 SMNVEV (reference sequence). CDR3 length equals 12 residues. The V end lost 5 bases, the J end lost 2 bases, and 4 bases lay between the germline ends. The CDR3 spells CASSTAYNEQFF. In nucleotides, the CDR3 is TGTGCCAGCAGTACAGCCTACAATGAGCAGTTCTTC.